This T cell receptor (beta chain) was found in a study of response to subunit inactivated influenza vaccine. A few counts support this clonotype. TCRdb recomputed calls from the RT-PCR reads with MiXCR, one row per CDR3 protein. Of about 540,000 distinct CDR3 sequences listed, approximately 22% were seen once; the top ten hold about 3%. The CDR3 is made up of 16 amino acids. The germline CDR1 and CDR2 sequences are DFQATT and SNEGSKA (reference sequence). Germline trimming cut 2 bases from V and 6 bases from J; bases unmatched to any gene: 13. These data were also filed under a second study, of T cells expressing NK-cell markers. That paper adds: What made the TCR beta cDNA was 5'RACE template switching with UMIs. For several experiments, T cell sorting was restricted to the alpha-beta TCR population by means of an anti-gamma-delta TCR antibody.

The chain combines TRBV20-1 with TRBJ2-1, with 7 bases aligning to TRBD2. The TCR sequence derives from a man aged 45-65 years who received an inactivated influenza vaccine. The sample was CD4+ T cells sorted from PBMCs, taken about 13 days after vaccination. Here the CDR3 reads CSARSRGGRFSNEQFF. In DNA form, the CDR3 reads TGCAGTGCTAGATCCCGGGGAGGGAGGTTCTCCAATGAGCAGTTCTTC.